This passage covers 13 T cell receptor beta chains from one sample sequenced in a study of cytomegalovirus exposure and HLA in healthy donors. Assay: immunoSEQ multiplex PCR; the TCRdb copy retains only in-frame clones and omits some. The profile covers about 140,000 clones, with approximately 84% appearing a single time and approximately 30% taken by the ten largest. The material sequenced was PBMCs. These receptor sequences come from a man in his thirties or forties in good health and CMV-seropositive.

J is TRBJ2-7 and V is TRBV13, with 8 bases identical to TRBD2. The CDR3 runs 16 residues. The germline CDR1 and CDR2 sequences are PRHDT and FYEKMQ (reference sequence). Trimming cost V 0 bases and J 3 bases; bases outside gene matches: 7. The CDR3 loop is CASSLGSRTSRYEQYF. CDR3 in DNA: TGTGCCAGCAGCTTAGGCTCCAGGACTAGCCGCTACGAGCAGTACTTC.

The chain has TRBV18 and TRBJ1-1; D might be TRBD1 (5 bases). Germline CDR1 KGHSH, CDR2 LQKENI. There are 13 residues in the CDR3. V lost 8 bases, J lost 0 bases, and 10 bases lay in between. The DNA for the CDR3 is TGTGCCAGCGGGGGGGGTCTGAACACTGAAGCTTTCTTT. It yields the protein CASGGGLNTEAFF.

V and J are TRBV10-3 and TRBJ2-7; TRBD1 matches 8 bases. The germline V gene encodes CDR1 ENHRY and CDR2 SYGVKD. V gave up 6 bases and J gave up 6 bases; unmatched junction bases: 4. The CDR3 totals 12 residues. The CDR3 protein is CAISLDRGEQYF. The CDR3 DNA reads as TGTGCCATCAGCCTTGACAGGGGCGAGCAGTACTTC.

This clone was seen at least ten times. The chain joins TRBV18 to TRBJ1-4, with D unclear. The CDR3 is 13 amino acids. From germline, CDR1 is KGHSH and CDR2 LQKENI. Between the trimmed V and J ends, which lost 8 bases and 1 base, there was a span of 8 bases. Here the CDR3 DNA reads TGTGCCAGCCAACCCGGAACTAATGAAAAACTGTTTTTT. It yields the protein CASQPGTNEKLFF. Supplemented by reference TRBV18 and TRBJ1-4, the full variable domain reads NAGVMQNPRHLVRRRGQEARLRCSPMKGHSHVYWYRQLPEEGLKFMVYLQKENIIDESGMPKERFSAEFPKEGPSILRIQQVVRGDSAAYFCASQPGTNEKLFFGSGTQLSVL.

This clone was seen just once. The chain couples TRBV10-3 to TRBJ2-7, with 8 bases lining up with TRBD2. This CDR3 comprises 16 residues. Germline values: CDR1 ENHRY, CDR2 SYGVKD. The V segment lost 3 bases and the J segment 2 bases; nucleotides outside the gene matches: 9. CDR3 bases: TGTGCCATCAGTGATGCCCCAAGCGGGGGTACCTACGAGCAGTACTTC. Protein: CAISDAPSGGTYEQYF.

The chain combines TRBV7-8 with TRBJ2-2; TRBD2 matches 8 bases. Germline V CDR1 and CDR2: SGHVS, FQNEAQ. After removal of 5 bases from V and 4 bases from J, the junction contained 12 bases not matched to a gene. The CDR3 length is 17 residues. DNA of the CDR3: TGTGCCAGCAGCCCAAGGAGGCTAGCGGGCCGCACCGGGGAGCTGTTTTTT. Its protein is CASSPRRLAGRTGELFF.

J is TRBJ2-2 and V is TRBV15; the D gene is possibly TRBD1 (6 bases). Germline CDR1 and CDR2: LNHNV and YYDKDF (reference sequence). The V end lost 0 bases, the J end lost 8 bases, and 13 bases lay between the germline ends. This CDR3 comprises 15 residues. The CDR3 protein is CATSRDRGIGGELFF. The CDR3 coding sequence is TGTGCCACCAGCAGAGACAGGGGTATCGGGGGGGAGCTGTTTTTT. The full variable domain, completed using reference TRBV15 and TRBJ2-2, is DAMVIQNPRYQVTQFGKPVTLSCSQTLNHNVMYWYQQKSSQAPKLLFHYYDKDFNNEADTPDNFQSRRPNTSFCFLDIRSPGLGDTAMYLCATSRDRGIGGELFFGEGSRLTVL.

CDR3 protein: CASSIVGATGEPGELFF. The CDR3 coding sequence is TGTGCCAGTAGTATCGTGGGAGCGACAGGGGAGCCCGGGGAGCTGTTTTTT. V gene TRBV19 combines with J gene TRBJ2-2; 8 bases line up with TRBD1. The CDR3 is made up of 17 amino acids. CDR1 and CDR2 (germline): LNHDA, SQIVND (reference sequence). Losses at the gene ends were 3 bases for V and 6 bases for J; bases not matched to a gene: 12.

The chain carries TRBV7-6 and TRBJ2-2; a possible D gene is TRBD1 (5 bases). The V end was cut by 2 bases, the J end by 4 bases, with 8 bases between. CDR3 length: 14 residues. In germline, CDR1 is SGHVS, CDR2 FNYEAQ. As DNA, the CDR3 is TGTGCCAGCAGCTTACAGGGCAGCACCGGGGAGCTGTTTTTT. This sequence encodes CASSLQGSTGELFF.

The rearrangement links TRBV5-6 to TRBJ1-1; D not certain. The germline gives CDR1 SGHDT, CDR2 YYEEEE. The length of the CDR3 is 15 residues. The ends were cut back, 1 base at V and 1 base at J, with 11 bases in the middle. CDR3 nucleotides: TGTGCCAGCAGCTTGAATTTCCTCGGGAACACTGAAGCTTTCTTT. This gives the protein CASSLNFLGNTEAFF.

This chain links TRBV4-1 with TRBJ2-6; TRBD1 matches 9 bases. After removal of 3 bases from V and 4 bases from J, the junction contained 10 bases not matched to a gene. CDR3 length: 18 amino acids. Per the germline V gene, CDR1 is MGHRA and CDR2 is YSYEKL. The CDR3 sequence is CASSQSGTGLTGANVLTF. The CDR3 nucleotides are TGCGCCAGCAGCCAGTCCGGGACAGGGTTGACCGGGGCCAACGTCCTGACTTTC.

This clone was observed a few times. This chain connects TRBV7-9 to TRBJ1-2, with a possible D match to TRBD1 (5 bases). CDR3 length: 15 residues. V lost 5 bases and J lost 6, with 19 bases in between. Germline V lookup: CDR1 SEHNR, CDR2 FQNEAQ (reference sequence). This chain's CDR3 is CASSILDSLGDGYTF. The DNA of the CDR3 is TGTGCCAGCAGCATCCTCGACAGTTTAGGTGATGGCTACACCTTC.

This clone was found a few times. The V and J genes are TRBV27 and TRBJ2-2; 10 bases fit TRBD1. Germline V gene lookup returns CDR1 MNHEY and CDR2 SMNVEV (reference sequence). V gave up 4 bases and J gave up 6 bases; unmatched junction bases: 8. This CDR3 has 16 residues. In DNA form, the CDR3 reads TGTGCCAGCAGTTACCCCGGGACAGGGGCATCCGGGGAGCTGTTTTTT. It encodes CASSYPGTGASGELFF.